The 17 T cell receptor beta chains below were found in one sample sequenced in a study of T cell responses to AZD1222 COVID-19 vaccine. Using immunoSEQ multiplex PCR, the repertoire was profiled, and TCRdb retains in-frame clones only, with some absent. Here the sample spans approximately 100,000 clones, less than 95% being singletons. The sequencing used peripheral blood, collected 28 days after the second AZD1222 dose. Every receptor here comes from an adult who received the AZD1222 COVID-19 vaccine.

The chain recombines TRBV21-1 with TRBJ1-2; the D call of TRBD1 is as the table states it, not checked on the DNA. TRBV21-1 is shown as a pseudogene. This CDR3 comprises 12 residues. The CDR3 region has the DNA TGTGCCAGCGAACAGGGGGCCTGTGGCTACACCTTC. It encodes CASEQGACGYTF.

The chain couples TRBV5-1 to TRBJ2-7; 7 nucleotides align to TRBD1. Per germline, CDR1 SGHRS and CDR2 YFSETQ. This CDR3 region has 14 residues. The J segment lost 2 bases and the V segment lost 1 base, leaving 3 bases of the junction unmatched. Here the CDR3 reads CASSLLTGPYEQYF. The CDR3 nucleotides read TGCGCCAGCAGCTTGCTGACAGGGCCCTACGAGCAGTACTTC.

This rearrangement joins TRBV25-1 to TRBJ1-1; a possible D gene is TRBD1 (6 bases). The CDR3 spans 15 residues. V was pared by 1 base and J by 5 bases, with 14 bases between. Germline V lookup: CDR1 MGHDK, CDR2 SYGVNS. CDR3 sequence reads: CASSESTGGVTEAFF. The CDR3 nucleotides are TGTGCCAGCAGTGAATCGACAGGCGGAGTGACTGAAGCTTTCTTT. The entire variable domain, with the rest obtained from reference TRBV25-1 and TRBJ1-1, is as follows: EADIYQTPRYLVIGTGKKITLECSQTMGHDKMYWYQQDPGMELHLIHYSYGVNSTEKGDLSSESTVSRIRTEHFPLTLESARPSHTSQYLCASSESTGGVTEAFFGQGTRLTVV.

The chain's CDR3 is CASNPGQGTYEQYF. CDR3 in DNA: TGTGCCAGCAACCCGGGACAGGGAACCTACGAGCAGTACTTC. The chain couples TRBV11-2 to TRBJ2-7; 9 bases match TRBD1. With V trimmed by 7 bases and J by 2 bases, 6 bases remained unmatched. The germline V gene encodes CDR1 SGHAT and CDR2 FQNNGV. This CDR3 spans 14 amino acids.

The table lists this clone with a count of one. This chain uses TRBV9 with TRBJ2-3, with 11 bases matching TRBD2. V lost 3 bases to trimming and J lost 2 bases; unmatched junction nucleotides: 11. The CDR3 extends over 18 amino acids. Germline lookup yields CDR1 SGDLS and CDR2 YYNGEE. CDR3 sequence: CASSGAPTSGEITDTQYF. CDR3 coding DNA: TGTGCCAGCAGCGGAGCTCCGACTAGCGGGGAAATCACAGATACGCAGTATTTT.

The chain is built from TRBV30 and TRBJ2-2; D is uncertain. The germline V gene encodes CDR1 GTSNPN and CDR2 SVGIG (reference sequence). The V and J ends lost 4 bases and 2 bases respectively, with 14 bases between them. The CDR3 extends over 15 amino acids. The CDR3 region has the DNA TGTGCCTGGACGATTGGCGGTTTAAACACCGGGGAGCTGTTTTTT. Its protein is CAWTIGGLNTGELFF. Full variable domain (remainder filled in from reference TRBV30 and TRBJ2-2): SQTIHQWPATLVQPVGSPLSLECTVEGTSNPNLYWYRQAAGRGLQLLFYSVGIGQISSEVPQNLSASRPQDRQFILSSKKLLLSDSGFYLCAWTIGGLNTGELFFGEGSRLTVL.

The chain carries TRBV6-5 and TRBJ2-7, with 10 bases lining up with TRBD1. V lost 6 bases to trimming and J lost 3 bases; unmatched junction nucleotides: 8. The CDR3 runs 15 residues. Germline V gives CDR1 MNHEY, CDR2 SVGAGI. The CDR3 DNA reads as TGTGCCAGCAGCACGACGGGACAGGGGCTCTACGAGCAGTACTTC. Translated, it gives CASSTTGQGLYEQYF.

This chain uses TRBV7-2 with TRBJ1-3, with a tentative D call TRBD1 (6 bases). CDR1 and CDR2 from the germline V gene are SGHTA and FQGNSA. CDR3 length: 16 residues. Trimming took off 0 bases at V and 0 bases at J, with 9 bases between the two ends. Written as DNA, the CDR3 is TGTGCCAGCAGCTTAGCGGCAGGGGTCTCTGGAAACACCATATATTTT. Translation gives CASSLAAGVSGNTIYF.

The V gene is TRBV27, the J gene TRBJ2-1; tentative D call: TRBD2 (7 bases). CDR3 length equals 14 residues. In germline, CDR1 is MNHEY, CDR2 SMNVEV (reference sequence). Trimming pared 2 bases from V and 6 bases from J, leaving 11 bases between. Here the CDR3 DNA reads TGTGCCAGCAGTTTAATGGGGGGGCCCAATGAGCAGTTCTTC. It yields the protein CASSLMGGPNEQFF.

J is TRBJ2-4 and V is TRBV5-1; D perhaps matches TRBD1 (5 bases). The CDR3 is 16 residues long. V was trimmed by 1 base and J by 2 bases, leaving 13 bases between them. Germline CDR1 and CDR2: SGHRS and YFSETQ. The CDR3 is CASSLLPGPSKNIQYF. The CDR3 DNA sequence: TGCGCCAGCAGCTTGCTCCCAGGGCCATCCAAAAACATTCAGTACTTC.

The J gene is TRBJ2-3, the V gene TRBV7-2, with D unclear. The V end was cut by 5 bases, the J end by 7 bases, with 10 bases between. Germline V CDR1 and CDR2: SGHTA, FQGNSA. This CDR3 has 12 residues. CDR3 DNA: TGTGCCAGCAGCCTAACCCGACATACGCAGTATTTT. Translation gives CASSLTRHTQYF.

The chain employs TRBV18 and TRBJ2-7; a weak D match, TRBD1 (6 bases). The CDR3 consists of 12 residues. V was shortened by 6 bases and J by 2 bases, with 8 bases between the two germline ends. Germline V gene sequence: CDR1 KGHSH, CDR2 LQKENI. The CDR3 loop reads CASSRTAYEQYF. The CDR3 DNA reads as TGTGCCAGCTCCAGGACAGCCTACGAGCAGTACTTC.

The rearrangement uses TRBV27 and TRBJ1-6; D is possibly TRBD1 (5 bases). Germline CDR1 reads MNHEY; CDR2 reads SMNVEV (reference sequence). Trimming removed 5 bases from V and 8 bases from J, with 19 bases in between. The CDR3 runs 16 residues. In DNA form, the CDR3 reads TGTGCCAGCAGTCCCCACGGGACCGAAGCATATTCACCCCTCCACTTT. Amino acid sequence: CASSPHGTEAYSPLHF.

This chain joins TRBV5-1 and TRBJ2-5; 9 bases map to TRBD2. CDR1 and CDR2 from the germline V gene are SGHRS and YFSETQ. The CDR3 sequence is 14 residues long. After removal of 4 bases from V and 1 base from J, the junction contained 2 bases not matched to a gene. The CDR3 loop reads CASSLSGGQETQYF. The CDR3 DNA reads as TGCGCCAGCAGCCTTAGCGGGGGCCAAGAGACCCAGTACTTC. Together with reference TRBV5-1 and TRBJ2-5, the CDR3 gives the full variable domain: KAGVTQTPRYLIKTRGQQVTLSCSPISGHRSVSWYQQTPGQGLQFLFEYFSETQRNKGNFPGRFSGRQFSNSRSEMNVSTLELGDSALYLCASSLSGGQETQYFGPGTRLLVL.

CDR3 DNA sequence: TGTGCCAGCAGTGGACAGGGCGATAGCTCCTACAATGAGCAGTTCTTC. This encodes CASSGQGDSSYNEQFF. This chain uses TRBV2 with TRBJ2-1; 7 bases are a match to TRBD1. Germline-derived CDR1 and CDR2 are SNHLY and FYNNEI. CDR3 length: 16 amino acids. The V gene end was trimmed by 4 bases and the J gene end by 0 bases; junction bases not matched to a gene: 6.

The genes are TRBV20-1 and TRBJ2-7; 10 positions agree with TRBD1. The germline gives CDR1 DFQATT, CDR2 SNEGSKA (reference sequence). V lost 3 bases and J lost 3; bases outside the gene matches: 8. This CDR3 spans 15 amino acids. CDR3 residues: CSASQPRTGGYEQYF. In DNA form, the CDR3 reads TGCAGTGCTAGTCAACCAAGGACAGGGGGCTACGAGCAGTACTTC.

This CDR3 reads CASSYTGQGSSGANVLTF. CDR3 coding DNA: TGTGCCAGCAGTTATACCGGGCAGGGGAGCTCTGGGGCCAACGTCCTGACTTTC. V usage is TRBV6-2 or TRBV6-3 and J usage is TRBJ2-6; D is possibly TRBD1 (6 bases). Germline V gene lookup returns CDR1 MNHEY and CDR2 SVGEGT. With 3 bases removed from V and 0 bases from J, the gap between germline ends came to 15 bases. The CDR3 totals 18 residues.